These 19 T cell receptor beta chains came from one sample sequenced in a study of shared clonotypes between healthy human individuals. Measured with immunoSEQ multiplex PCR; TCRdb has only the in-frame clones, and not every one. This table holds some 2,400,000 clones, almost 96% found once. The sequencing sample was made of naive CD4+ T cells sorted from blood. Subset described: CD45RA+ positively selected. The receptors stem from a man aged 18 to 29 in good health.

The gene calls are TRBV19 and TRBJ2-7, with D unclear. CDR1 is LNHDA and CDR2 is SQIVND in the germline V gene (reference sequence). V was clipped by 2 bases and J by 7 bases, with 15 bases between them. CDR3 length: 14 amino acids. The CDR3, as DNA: TGTGCCAGTAGTATACCCGGGCCAGGAAGAGAGCAGTACTTC. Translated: CASSIPGPGREQYF.

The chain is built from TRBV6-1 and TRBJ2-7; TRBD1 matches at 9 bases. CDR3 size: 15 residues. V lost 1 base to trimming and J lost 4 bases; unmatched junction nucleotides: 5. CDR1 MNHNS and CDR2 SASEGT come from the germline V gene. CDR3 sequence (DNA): TGTGCCAGCAGTGAAGTTCCGGACAGGGGTTACGAGCAGTACTTC. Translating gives CASSEVPDRGYEQYF.

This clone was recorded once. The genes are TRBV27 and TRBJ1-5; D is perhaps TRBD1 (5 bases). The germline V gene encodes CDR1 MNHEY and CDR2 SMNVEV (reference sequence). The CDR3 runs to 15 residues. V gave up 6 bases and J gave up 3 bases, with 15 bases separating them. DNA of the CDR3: TGTGCCAGCAGGGGAGCGCGGGGGAACAATCAGCCCCAGCATTTT. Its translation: CASRGARGNNQPQHF.

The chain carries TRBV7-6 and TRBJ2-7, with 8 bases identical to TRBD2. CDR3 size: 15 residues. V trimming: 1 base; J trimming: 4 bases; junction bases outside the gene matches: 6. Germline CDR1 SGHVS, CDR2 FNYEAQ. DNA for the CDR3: TGTGCCAGCAGCTTAGGAGCGGGAGAAGGTTACGAGCAGTACTTC. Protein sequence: CASSLGAGEGYEQYF.

This CDR3 reads CASMNGGTSGNTIYF. CDR3 nucleotides: TGTGCCAGCATGAATGGCGGGACCTCTGGAAACACCATATATTTT. The rearrangement links TRBV6-6 to TRBJ1-3; TRBD1 might be the D (5 bases). V lost 7 bases to trimming and J lost 0 bases, with 13 bases between them. CDR1 is MNHNY and CDR2 is SVGAGI in the germline V gene (reference sequence). This CDR3 is built from 15 residues.

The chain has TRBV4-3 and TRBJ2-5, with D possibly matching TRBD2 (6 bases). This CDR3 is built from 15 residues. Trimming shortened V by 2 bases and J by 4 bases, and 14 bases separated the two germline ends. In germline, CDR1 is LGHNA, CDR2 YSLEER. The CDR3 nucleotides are TGCGCCAGCAGCCAAACCTTGACAGCGGGAGAGACCCAGTACTTC. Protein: CASSQTLTAGETQYF.

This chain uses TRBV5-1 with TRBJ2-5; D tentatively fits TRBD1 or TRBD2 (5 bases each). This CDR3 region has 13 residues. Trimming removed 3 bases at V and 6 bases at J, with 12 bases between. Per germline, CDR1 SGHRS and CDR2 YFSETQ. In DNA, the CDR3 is TGCGCCAGCAGCTCGGACTGGGGGAAGACCCAGTACTTC. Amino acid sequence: CASSSDWGKTQYF.

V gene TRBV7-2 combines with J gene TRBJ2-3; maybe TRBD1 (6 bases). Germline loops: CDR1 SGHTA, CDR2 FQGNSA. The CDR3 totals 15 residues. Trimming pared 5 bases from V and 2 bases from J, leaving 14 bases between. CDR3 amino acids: CASSHDGQTTDTQYF. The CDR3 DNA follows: TGTGCCAGCAGCCACGACGGACAGACCACAGATACGCAGTATTTT. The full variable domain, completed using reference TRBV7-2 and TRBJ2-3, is GAGVSQSPSNKVTEKGKDVELRCDPISGHTALYWYRQSLGQGLEFLIYFQGNSAPDKSGLPSDRFSAERTGGSVSTLTIQRTQQEDSAVYLCASSHDGQTTDTQYFGPGTRLTVL.

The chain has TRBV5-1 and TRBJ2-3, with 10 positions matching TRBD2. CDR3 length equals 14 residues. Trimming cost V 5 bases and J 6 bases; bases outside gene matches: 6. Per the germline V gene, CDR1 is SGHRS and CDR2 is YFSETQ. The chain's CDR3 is CASRLTSGKDTQYF. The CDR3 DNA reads TGCGCCAGCAGACTAACTAGCGGGAAGGATACGCAGTATTTT.

The CDR3 is CASSLEAGQNTEAFF. In DNA form, the CDR3 reads TGCGCCAGCAGCTTGGAGGCAGGGCAAAACACTGAAGCTTTCTTT. The V call is TRBV5-1, the J call TRBJ1-1, with D possibly being TRBD1 (5 bases). Germline V gives CDR1 SGHRS, CDR2 YFSETQ. The CDR3 loop spans 15 amino acids. Trimming stripped 0 bases from V and 2 bases from J, with 11 bases between.

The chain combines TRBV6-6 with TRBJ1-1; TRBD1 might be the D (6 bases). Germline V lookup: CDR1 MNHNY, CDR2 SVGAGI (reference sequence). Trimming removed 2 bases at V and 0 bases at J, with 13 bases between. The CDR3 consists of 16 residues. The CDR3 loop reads CASSYPTRGVNTEAFF. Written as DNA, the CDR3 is TGTGCCAGCAGTTACCCCACCAGGGGAGTGAACACTGAAGCTTTCTTT.

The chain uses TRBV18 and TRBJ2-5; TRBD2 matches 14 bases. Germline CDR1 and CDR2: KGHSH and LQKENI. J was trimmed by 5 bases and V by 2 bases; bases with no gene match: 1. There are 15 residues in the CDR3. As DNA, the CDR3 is TGTGCCAGCTCACCAGGACTAGCGGGAGGTGAGACCCAGTACTTC. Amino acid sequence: CASSPGLAGGETQYF.

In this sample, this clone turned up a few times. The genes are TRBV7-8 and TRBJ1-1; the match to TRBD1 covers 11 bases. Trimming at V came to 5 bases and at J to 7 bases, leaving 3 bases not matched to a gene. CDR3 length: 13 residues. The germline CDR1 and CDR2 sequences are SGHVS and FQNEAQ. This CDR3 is CASSVGTGGEAFF. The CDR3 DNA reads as TGTGCCAGCAGCGTTGGGACAGGGGGTGAAGCTTTCTTT.

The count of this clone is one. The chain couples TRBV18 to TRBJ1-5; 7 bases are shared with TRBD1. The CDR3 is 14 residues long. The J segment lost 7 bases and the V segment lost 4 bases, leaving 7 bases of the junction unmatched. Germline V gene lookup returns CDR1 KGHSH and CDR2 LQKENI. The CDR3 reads CASSLTGVGQPQHF. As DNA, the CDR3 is TGTGCCAGCTCACTTACAGGGGTGGGACAGCCCCAGCATTTT.

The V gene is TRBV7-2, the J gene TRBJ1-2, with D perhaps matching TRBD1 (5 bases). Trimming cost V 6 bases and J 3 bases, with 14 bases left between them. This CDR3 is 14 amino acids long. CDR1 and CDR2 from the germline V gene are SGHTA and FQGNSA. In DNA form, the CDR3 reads TGTGCCAGCAGTCGATCCGGACAAGACTATGGCTACACCTTC. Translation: CASSRSGQDYGYTF.

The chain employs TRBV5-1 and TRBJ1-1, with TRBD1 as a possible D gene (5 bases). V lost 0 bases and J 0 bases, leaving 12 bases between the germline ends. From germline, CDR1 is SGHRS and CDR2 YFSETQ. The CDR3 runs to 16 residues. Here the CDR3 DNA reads TGCGCCAGCAGCTTGGCCTCTCAGGGCCTGAACACTGAAGCTTTCTTT. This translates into CASSLASQGLNTEAFF. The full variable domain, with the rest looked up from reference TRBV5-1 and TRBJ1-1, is KAGVTQTPRYLIKTRGQQVTLSCSPISGHRSVSWYQQTPGQGLQFLFEYFSETQRNKGNFPGRFSGRQFSNSRSEMNVSTLELGDSALYLCASSLASQGLNTEAFFGQGTRLTVV.

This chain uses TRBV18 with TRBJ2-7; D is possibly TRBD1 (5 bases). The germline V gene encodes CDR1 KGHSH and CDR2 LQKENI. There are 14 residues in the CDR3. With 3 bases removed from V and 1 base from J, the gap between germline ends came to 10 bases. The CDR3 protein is CASSPPTDSYEQYF. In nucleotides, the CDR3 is TGTGCCAGCTCACCCCCGACAGATTCCTACGAGCAGTACTTC.

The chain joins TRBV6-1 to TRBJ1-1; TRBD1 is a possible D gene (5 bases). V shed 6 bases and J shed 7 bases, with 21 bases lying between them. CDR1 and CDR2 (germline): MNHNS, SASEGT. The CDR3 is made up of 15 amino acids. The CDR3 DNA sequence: TGTGCCAGCAGCCGGGCCCCAGGGTGGGGTAATGAAGCTTTCTTT. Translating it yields CASSRAPGWGNEAFF.

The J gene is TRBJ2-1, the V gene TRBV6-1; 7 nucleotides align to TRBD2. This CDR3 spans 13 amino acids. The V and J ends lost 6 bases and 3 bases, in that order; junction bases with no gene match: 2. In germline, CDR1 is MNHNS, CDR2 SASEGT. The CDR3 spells CASSRDYYNEQFF. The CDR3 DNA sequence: TGTGCCAGCAGCAGGGACTACTACAATGAGCAGTTCTTC.